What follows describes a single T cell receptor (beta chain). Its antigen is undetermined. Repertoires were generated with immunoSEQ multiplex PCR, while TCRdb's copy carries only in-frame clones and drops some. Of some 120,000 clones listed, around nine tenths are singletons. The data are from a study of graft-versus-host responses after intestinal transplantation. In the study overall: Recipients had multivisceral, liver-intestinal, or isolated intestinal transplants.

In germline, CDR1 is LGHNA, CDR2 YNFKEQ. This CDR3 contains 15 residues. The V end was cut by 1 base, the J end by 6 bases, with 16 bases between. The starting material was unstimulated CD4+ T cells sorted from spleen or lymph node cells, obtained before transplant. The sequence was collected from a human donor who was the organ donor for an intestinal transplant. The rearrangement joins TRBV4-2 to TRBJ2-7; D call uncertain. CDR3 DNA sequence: TGTGCCAGCAGCCAAGTCCTCCGGGTCCCCTTCGAGCAGTACTTC. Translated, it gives CASSQVLRVPFEQYF.